The 22 T cell receptor beta chains below were found in one sample sequenced in a study of CD8+ T cells in alopecia areata. RNA was isolated and reverse transcribed to cDNA, the sequencing template. The protocol was immunoSEQ multiplex PCR, while the TCRdb copy is restricted to in-frame clones and leaves out a portion. The top ten hold more than 20% of the sample, which has 95,000 to 120,000 clones, roughly 64% seen once. Sequences were obtained from CD8+ T cells sorted from blood. All receptors come from a human donor in good health.

The chain carries TRBV11-2 and TRBJ2-5, with 8 bases aligning to TRBD2. Unmatched junction bases numbered 6, after V lost 8 bases and J lost 1 base. In germline, CDR1 is SGHAT, CDR2 FQNNGV. CDR3 length: 14 residues. The CDR3 region has the DNA TGTGCCAGCGAGGGCAGCGGGGGCCAAGAGACCCAGTACTTC. Its protein is CASEGSGGQETQYF.

The chain carries TRBV6-4 and TRBJ2-2, with D possibly called TRBD1 or TRBD2 (6 bases each). Looked up from germline, CDR1 is MRHNA and CDR2 is SNTAGT. The CDR3 extends over 15 amino acids. Trimming removed 4 bases at V and 5 bases at J, with 14 bases between. Here the CDR3 DNA reads TGTGCCAGCAGTGTCGGGGGCGTGGGTACCGGGGAGCTGTTTTTT. Protein product: CASSVGGVGTGELFF.

V usage is TRBV7-2 and J usage is TRBJ1-3; D gene unclear. This CDR3 is built from 14 residues. Germline V gives CDR1 SGHTA, CDR2 FQGNSA. Trimming removed 1 base at V and 4 bases at J, with 8 bases between. The DNA for the CDR3 is TGTGCCAGCAGCTTAGAATGGAACGGAAACACCATATATTTT. Translating it yields CASSLEWNGNTIYF.

The chain joins TRBV7-2 to TRBJ2-7; unclear D gene. V was clipped by 3 bases and J by 1 base, with 7 bases between them. The CDR3 totals 13 residues. The germline gives CDR1 SGHTA, CDR2 FQGNSA. The DNA for the CDR3 is TGTGCCAGCAGCTTCTGGGTTTCCTACGAGCAGTACTTC. Amino acids: CASSFWVSYEQYF.

There are a few counts of this clone. The J gene is TRBJ1-5, the V gene TRBV7-9; TRBD1 matches 8 bases. The CDR3 extends over 14 amino acids. Germline values: CDR1 SEHNR, CDR2 FQNEAQ (reference sequence). Unmatched junction bases numbered 3, after V lost 7 bases and J lost 1 base. The CDR3 sequence: CASTRTGSNQPQHF. DNA for the CDR3: TGTGCCAGCACTCGGACAGGGAGCAATCAGCCCCAGCATTTT.

The genes are TRBV7-9 and TRBJ2-1; 7 bases fit TRBD2. Trimming cost V 4 bases and J 3 bases; bases outside gene matches: 9. Germline V lookup: CDR1 SEHNR, CDR2 FQNEAQ (reference sequence). The CDR3 is made up of 16 amino acids. The CDR3 nucleotides read TGTGCCAGCAGCTATGACGCTAGCGGATTCTACAATGAGCAGTTCTTC. Protein: CASSYDASGFYNEQFF.

The CDR3 sequence: CASSLGGAFGSPLHF. The CDR3 DNA is TGTGCCAGCAGTTTGGGGGGGGCGTTTGGTTCACCCCTCCACTTT. The chain carries TRBV27 and TRBJ1-6, with D tentatively TRBD1 (6 bases). Germline CDR1 and CDR2: MNHEY and SMNVEV (reference sequence). V gave up 3 bases and J gave up 9 bases, with 15 bases separating them. CDR3 length: 15 amino acids.

As concerns this clone: This specimen includes other DNA sequences encoding the same CDR3. This chain connects TRBV5-6 to TRBJ2-3, with D unresolved. Trimming left V 0 bases short and J 4 bases short, with 3 bases between. This CDR3 has 12 amino acids. Germline-derived CDR1 and CDR2 are SGHDT and YYEEEE. The CDR3, as DNA: TGTGCCAGCAGCTTGGGGTCAGATACGCAGTATTTT. Amino acid sequence: CASSLGSDTQYF.

The rearrangement links TRBV7-9 to TRBJ1-2; the D gene is possibly TRBD1 (6 bases). Germline lookup yields CDR1 SEHNR and CDR2 FQNEAQ (reference sequence). V was clipped by 3 bases and J by 11 bases, with 16 bases between them. The CDR3 extends over 13 amino acids. The CDR3 region is CASSFLGGAPYTF. CDR3 bases: TGTGCCAGCAGCTTCCTTGGGGGGGCGCCGTACACCTTC.

DNA for the CDR3: TGTGCCAGCAGCTTTGGGGTGGTGGTAACCTACGAGCAGTACTTC. This codes for CASSFGVVVTYEQYF. The chain has TRBV7-8 and TRBJ2-7; D unresolved. Trimming shortened V by 3 bases and J by 2 bases, and 14 bases separated the two germline ends. The CDR3 totals 15 residues. Germline assignment: CDR1 SGHVS and CDR2 FQNEAQ.

The chain employs TRBV4-1 and TRBJ1-5; D gene uncertain. Per the germline V gene, CDR1 is MGHRA and CDR2 is YSYEKL. The length of the CDR3 is 15 residues. The ends were cut back, 3 bases at V and 4 bases at J, with 13 bases in the middle. DNA of the CDR3: TGCGCCAGCAGCCAGGAACTGACTGGAAATCAGCCCCAGCATTTT. Encoded protein: CASSQELTGNQPQHF.

This clone was detected a few times. The chain carries TRBV15 and TRBJ1-4; the D gene is possibly TRBD1 (6 bases). Germline V gene sequence: CDR1 LNHNV, CDR2 YYDKDF (reference sequence). CDR3 length: 14 residues. Trimming shortened V by 0 bases and J by 6 bases, and 8 bases separated the two germline ends. For the CDR3, the DNA is TGTGCCACCAGCAGAGATTGGACAGATGAAAAACTGTTTTTT. As protein: CATSRDWTDEKLFF.

V and J are TRBV7-9 and TRBJ2-1, with D hard to call. The V and J ends lost 2 bases and 3 bases respectively, with 11 bases between them. The germline gives CDR1 SEHNR, CDR2 FQNEAQ (reference sequence). The CDR3 sequence is 15 residues long. Written as DNA, the CDR3 is TGTGCCAGCAGCTTAAGAGGTTTCTTCTACAATGAGCAGTTCTTC. This gives the protein CASSLRGFFYNEQFF.

The genes are TRBV18 and TRBJ2-7; 8 nucleotides align to TRBD1. CDR1 KGHSH and CDR2 LQKENI come from the germline V gene. The trim removed 0 bases at V and 5 bases at J, leaving 0 bases unmatched. The CDR3 totals 13 residues. The CDR3 nucleotides read TGTGCCAGCTCACCACCGACAGGGGACGAGCAGTACTTC. This translates into CASSPPTGDEQYF.

The gene calls are TRBV15 and TRBJ2-3; perhaps TRBD1 as D (6 bases). Trimming removed 8 bases from V and 6 bases from J, with 9 bases in between. Germline CDR1 is LNHNV and CDR2 is YYDKDF (reference sequence). This CDR3 region has 11 residues. As DNA, the CDR3 is TGTGCCACCGAGGGGGTTGATACGCAGTATTTT. Translating it yields CATEGVDTQYF.

V is TRBV19 and J is TRBJ1-1; a weak D match, TRBD1 (5 bases). The germline CDR1 and CDR2 sequences are LNHDA and SQIVND (reference sequence). V lost 9 bases to trimming and J lost 0 bases, with 17 bases between them. CDR3 size: 15 residues. The CDR3 DNA reads as TGTGCCAGCTCCCTGGGGCAGACTTTGAACACTGAAGCTTTCTTT. This translates into CASSLGQTLNTEAFF.

The V gene is TRBV13, the J gene TRBJ2-4; TRBD1 agrees at 9 bases. In germline, CDR1 is PRHDT, CDR2 FYEKMQ (reference sequence). The CDR3 length is 15 residues. J was trimmed by 4 bases and V by 0 bases; bases with no gene match: 1. This CDR3 is CASSLGGQGKNIQYF. The CDR3 DNA reads TGTGCCAGCAGCTTAGGTGGACAGGGGAAAAACATTCAGTACTTC.

This chain links TRBV4-1 with TRBJ2-7; D gene unclear. The CDR3 spans 13 residues. Trimming removed 4 bases at V and 3 bases at J, with 10 bases between. Germline CDR1 MGHRA, CDR2 YSYEKL. CDR3 coding DNA: TGCGCCAGCAGCCTTAACGACAACTACGAGCAGTACTTC. Encoded protein: CASSLNDNYEQYF.

This chain joins TRBV27 and TRBJ2-3; 7 bases agree with TRBD2. V shed 7 bases, J shed 0 bases, and the junction held 7 bases outside the gene matches. Germline CDR1 reads MNHEY; CDR2 reads SMNVEV (reference sequence). The CDR3 contains 15 residues. CDR3 DNA sequence: TGTGCCAGCATCAAGTTAGCGGGTAGCACAGATACGCAGTATTTT. Its translation is CASIKLAGSTDTQYF.

This clone was seen just once. J is TRBJ2-1 and V is TRBV30; D is unclear. The CDR3 contains 13 residues. Deletions cut 3 bases from V and 7 bases from J, with 13 bases between. Germline CDR1 reads GTSNPN; CDR2 reads SVGIG (reference sequence). Here the CDR3 DNA reads TGTGCCTGGAGGAATTATGGTTGGAATGAGCAGTTCTTC. Encoded protein: CAWRNYGWNEQFF.

This clone has more than one count but fewer than ten. The J gene is TRBJ2-7, the V gene TRBV28; D is ambiguous. Per germline, CDR1 MDHEN and CDR2 SYDVKM. This CDR3 contains 19 residues. V was cut by 2 bases and J by 5 bases, with 28 bases left in between. CDR3 loop: CASSLSFWSESGLSHEQYF. In nucleotides, the CDR3 is TGTGCCAGCAGTTTAAGTTTCTGGTCCGAGTCCGGGCTAAGCCACGAGCAGTACTTC.

The chain recombines TRBV6-6 with TRBJ1-5; D not certain. The CDR3 extends over 14 amino acids. The germline CDR1 and CDR2 sequences are MNHNY and SVGAGI (reference sequence). V was clipped by 2 bases and J by 3 bases, with 8 bases between them. CDR3 sequence reads: CASSYTEINQPQHF. The CDR3 region has the DNA TGTGCCAGCAGTTACACCGAAATCAATCAGCCCCAGCATTTT.